This T cell receptor beta chain was recovered during a study of cytomegalovirus exposure and HLA in healthy donors. Study-wide findings and caveats: When presence/absence was analysed, sequencing depth was taken to be roughly uniform across donors.

With 1 base removed from V and 1 base from J, the gap between germline ends came to 8 bases. Germline lookup yields CDR1 LNHNV and CDR2 YYDKDF (reference sequence). The length of the CDR3 is 15 residues. Primers: 60 Vbeta forward and 13 Jbeta reverse. Generated by immunoSEQ multiplex PCR, the TCRdb table keeps only in-frame clones and is missing some. The sample includes over 150,000 clones, roughly 77% of them seen just once. This clone was seen a handful of times. Its cognate antigen is unknown. The TCR originated in a woman between 40 and 50 years old in good health and CMV-seropositive. Specimen: PBMCs. The rearrangement uses TRBV15 and TRBJ1-5; weak D call: TRBD1 (5 bases). The CDR3 coding sequence is TGTGCCACCAGCAGAGGGGGGGGAAGCAATCAGCCCCAGCATTTT. This codes for CATSRGGGSNQPQHF. Combining the CDR3 with reference TRBV15 and TRBJ1-5 gives the whole variable domain DAMVIQNPRYQVTQFGKPVTLSCSQTLNHNVMYWYQQKSSQAPKLLFHYYDKDFNNEADTPDNFQSRRPNTSFCFLDIRSPGLGDTAMYLCATSRGGGSNQPQHFGDGTRLSIL.